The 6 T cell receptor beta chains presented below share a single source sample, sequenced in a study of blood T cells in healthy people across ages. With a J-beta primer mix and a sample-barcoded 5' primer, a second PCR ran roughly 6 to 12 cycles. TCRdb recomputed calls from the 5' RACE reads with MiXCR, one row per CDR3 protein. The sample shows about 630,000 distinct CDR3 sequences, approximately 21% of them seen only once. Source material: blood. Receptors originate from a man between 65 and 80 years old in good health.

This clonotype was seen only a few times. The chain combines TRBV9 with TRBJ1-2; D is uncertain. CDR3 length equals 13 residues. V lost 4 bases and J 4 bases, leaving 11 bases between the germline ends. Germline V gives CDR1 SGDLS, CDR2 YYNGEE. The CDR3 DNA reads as TGTGCCAGCAGCCTTACCGAGTTCTATGGCTACACCTTC. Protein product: CASSLTEFYGYTF.

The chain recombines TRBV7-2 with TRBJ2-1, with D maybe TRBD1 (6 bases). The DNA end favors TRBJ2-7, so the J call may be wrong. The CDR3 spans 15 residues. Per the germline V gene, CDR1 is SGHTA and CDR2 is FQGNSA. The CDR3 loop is CASSLAQGFAYEQYF. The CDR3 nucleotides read TGTGCCAGCAGCTTAGCGCAGGGGTTCGCCTACGAGCAGTACTTC.

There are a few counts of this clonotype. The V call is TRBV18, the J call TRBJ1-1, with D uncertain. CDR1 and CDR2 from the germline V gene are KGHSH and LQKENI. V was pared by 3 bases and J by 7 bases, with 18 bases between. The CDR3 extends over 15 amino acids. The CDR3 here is CASSPTTRGSGEAFF. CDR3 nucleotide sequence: TGTGCCAGCTCACCTACGACCCGGGGATCCGGTGAAGCTTTCTTT.

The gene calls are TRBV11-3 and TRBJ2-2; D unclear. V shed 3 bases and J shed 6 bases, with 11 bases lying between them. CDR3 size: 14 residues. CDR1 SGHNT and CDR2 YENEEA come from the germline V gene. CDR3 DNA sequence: TGTGCCAGCAGCTTTCCGTCAGCCCCCGGGGAGCTGTTTTTT. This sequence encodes CASSFPSAPGELFF. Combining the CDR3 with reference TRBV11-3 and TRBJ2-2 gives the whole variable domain EAGVVQSPRYKIIEKKQPVAFWCNPISGHNTLYWYLQNLGQGPELLIRYENEEAVDDSQLPKDRFSAERLKGVDSTLKIQPAELGDSAVYLCASSFPSAPGELFFGEGSRLTVL.

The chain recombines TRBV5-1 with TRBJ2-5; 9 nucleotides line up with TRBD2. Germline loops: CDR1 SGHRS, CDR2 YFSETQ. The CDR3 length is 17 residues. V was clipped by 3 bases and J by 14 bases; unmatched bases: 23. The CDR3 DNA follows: TGCGCCAGCAGCTCAGGACTAGCGCGAGGTCGACTCTACGAGCACTACTTC. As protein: CASSSGLARGRLYEHYF.

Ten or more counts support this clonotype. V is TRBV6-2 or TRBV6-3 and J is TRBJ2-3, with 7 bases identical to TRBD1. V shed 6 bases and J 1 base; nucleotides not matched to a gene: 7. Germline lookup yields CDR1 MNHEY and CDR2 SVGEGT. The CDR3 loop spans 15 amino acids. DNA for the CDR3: TGTGCCAGCAGACAACCGACAGGGCGCACAGATACGCAGTATTTT. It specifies CASRQPTGRTDTQYF.